The 16 T cell receptor beta chains below come from one sample, sequenced in a study of T-cell reconstitution after alpha-beta-depleted transplantation in children. Preparation of the TCRbeta library involved a method that used unique molecular identifiers. TCRdb used MiXCR to reprocess the PCR reads, holding one entry per CDR3 protein. The sample holds about 580,000 distinct CDR3 sequences, 23% seen once. This sample comprised PBMCs, mostly from graft donor cells, obtained 360 days after TCRalphabeta/CD19-depleted stem cell transplant. The source of these receptors is a boy in the first two years of life who had a stem cell transplant for acute myeloid leukemia, so the T cells may come from the graft donor.

This clonotype was seen a few times. The chain uses TRBV28 and TRBJ2-2; 11 bases line up with TRBD2. Germline CDR1 is MDHEN and CDR2 is SYDVKM. V gave up 7 bases and J gave up 0 bases; unmatched junction bases: 13. The CDR3 is 19 amino acids. In nucleotides, the CDR3 is TGTGCCAGCACCCTGTGGGCTAGCGGGGGGCGCACGAACACCGGGGAGCTGTTTTTT. Protein sequence: CASTLWASGGRTNTGELFF.

This clonotype was counted a few times. The CDR3 reads CASSYRDPREPGYEQFF. CDR3 sequence (DNA): TGTGCCAGCAGTTACCGGGATCCCAGGGAGCCGGGATATGAGCAGTTCTTC. The V call is TRBV6-5, the J call TRBJ2-1; D may be TRBD1 or TRBD2 (5 bases each). CDR3 length: 17 amino acids. Per the germline V gene, CDR1 is MNHEY and CDR2 is SVGAGI. V was cut by 2 bases and J by 8 bases, with 22 bases left in between.

This clonotype showed up just a few times. The chain links TRBV7-2 to TRBJ2-1, with 7 bases that match TRBD2. The CDR3 runs 14 residues. V lost 3 bases, J lost 7 bases, and 6 bases stayed unmatched. CDR1 SGHTA and CDR2 FQGNSA come from the germline V gene. The CDR3 DNA sequence: TGTGCCAGCAGCTTGGGGCGGGGGAAGAATGAGCAGTTCTTC. Residues: CASSLGRGKNEQFF.

This clonotype was seen more than once but under ten times. The rearrangement joins TRBV4-3 to TRBJ2-7, with no clear D. The germline gives CDR1 LGHNA, CDR2 YSLEER. This CDR3 contains 14 residues. V lost 1 base and J lost 7, with 14 bases in between. CDR3 nucleotides: TGCGCCAGCAGCCAAGCATGGACCAACGGGGAGCAGTACTTC. This sequence encodes CASSQAWTNGEQYF.

This clonotype has more than one count but fewer than ten. This chain connects TRBV20-1 to TRBJ2-7; 10 nucleotides line up with TRBD1. The V and J ends lost 4 bases and 3 bases, in that order; junction bases with no gene match: 6. Germline lookup yields CDR1 DFQATT and CDR2 SNEGSKA (reference sequence). The CDR3 has 14 residues. CDR3 residues: CSATPDRGRYEQYV. The DNA for the CDR3 is TGCAGTGCTACCCCCGACAGGGGGCGCTACGAGCAGTACGTC.

In its sample, this clonotype was seen a few times. The gene calls are TRBV29-1 and TRBJ2-1; 9 bases map to TRBD1. CDR1 is SQVTM and CDR2 is ANQGSEA in the germline V gene. The CDR3 is 15 amino acids. J was trimmed by 6 bases and V by 3 bases; bases with no gene match: 9. CDR3 coding DNA: TGCAGCGTTGAGGGGGACAGGGATTCGTCCAATGAGCAGTTCTTC. Amino acids: CSVEGDRDSSNEQFF.

This clonotype came up many times. The chain carries TRBV20-1 and TRBJ2-1; D perhaps matches TRBD1 (5 bases). Germline V gene lookup returns CDR1 DFQATT and CDR2 SNEGSKA (reference sequence). The V end lost 1 base, the J end lost 0 bases, and 28 bases lay between the germline ends. The CDR3 is made up of 21 amino acids. The CDR3 reads CSARVFTGQLLDQSSYNEQFF. CDR3 sequence (DNA): TGCAGTGCTAGAGTCTTCACTGGACAACTATTAGACCAGAGCTCCTACAATGAGCAGTTCTTC.

This clonotype was seen only a few times. V usage is TRBV7-8 and J usage is TRBJ2-3, with D possibly matching TRBD2 (5 bases). Germline CDR1 is SGHVS and CDR2 is FQNEAQ. The CDR3 loop spans 18 amino acids. Trimming cost V 0 bases and J 2 bases, with 18 bases left between them. The CDR3 here is CASSLAGLALSITDTQYF. The CDR3 DNA reads TGTGCCAGCAGCTTAGCCGGGCTAGCCCTAAGTATCACAGATACGCAGTATTTT. Full variable domain (remainder filled in from reference TRBV7-8 and TRBJ2-3): GAGVSQSPRYKVAKRGQDVALRCDPISGHVSLFWYQQALGQGPEFLTYFQNEAQLDKSGLPSDRFFAERPEGSVSTLKIQRTQQEDSAVYLCASSLAGLALSITDTQYFGPGTRLTVL.

The J gene is TRBJ2-3, the V gene TRBV4-2; D possibly corresponds to TRBD2 (7 bases). CDR3 length: 15 amino acids. V lost 1 base and J lost 4, with 12 bases in between. In germline, CDR1 is LGHNA, CDR2 YNFKEQ. This chain's CDR3 is CASSQVSGGSDTQYF. Here the CDR3 DNA reads TGTGCCAGCAGCCAAGTTTCGGGGGGCTCAGATACGCAGTATTTT.

The chain is built from TRBV24-1 and TRBJ2-1, with D possibly called TRBD1 or TRBD2 (5 bases each). CDR1 is KGHDR and CDR2 is SFDVKD in the germline V gene. V was pared by 4 bases and J by 7 bases, with 16 bases between. The CDR3 has 15 amino acids. This chain's CDR3 is CATSDPRDPGNEQFF. The CDR3 DNA reads TGTGCCACCAGTGACCCGAGGGACCCCGGAAATGAGCAGTTCTTC.

The chain combines TRBV20-1 with TRBJ2-7, with 11 bases identical to TRBD1. The CDR3 extends over 15 amino acids. The V gene end was trimmed by 2 bases and the J gene end by 3 bases; junction bases not matched to a gene: 6. From germline, CDR1 is DFQATT and CDR2 SNEGSKA (reference sequence). In DNA form, the CDR3 reads TGCAGTGCTAGACCTGGGACAGGGGGTTACTACGAGCAGTACTTC. Translation: CSARPGTGGYYEQYF.

This clonotype occurred a few times. V and J are TRBV20-1 and TRBJ2-5, with D perhaps matching TRBD2 (6 bases). CDR3 length: 11 amino acids. Trimming stripped 4 bases from V and 3 bases from J, with 6 bases between. The germline V gene has CDR1 DFQATT and CDR2 SNEGSKA (reference sequence). This CDR3 is CSATSEETQYF. The CDR3 DNA reads TGCAGTGCTACTAGCGAAGAGACCCAGTACTTC.

In its sample, this clonotype was seen a few times. The chain employs TRBV20-1 and TRBJ1-4, with 8 bases aligning to TRBD1. In germline, CDR1 is DFQATT, CDR2 SNEGSKA (reference sequence). This CDR3 is 14 amino acids long. V lost 0 bases and J lost 4; bases outside the gene matches: 1. This chain's CDR3 is CSAREDRVNEKLFF. The CDR3, as DNA: TGCAGTGCTAGAGAGGACAGGGTTAATGAAAAACTGTTTTTT.

V and J are TRBV9 and TRBJ1-1, with a weak D call TRBD1 (5 bases). Germline V lookup: CDR1 SGDLS, CDR2 YYNGEE. The V gene lost 0 bases and the J gene lost 4 bases, with 13 bases spanning the gap. The CDR3 runs to 15 residues. CDR3 loop: CASSVAPGQTTEAFF. CDR3 sequence (DNA): TGTGCCAGCAGCGTAGCTCCGGGGCAGACCACTGAAGCTTTCTTT.

This clonotype has at least ten counts. The chain links TRBV7-9 to TRBJ2-3; D is undetermined. V was clipped by 5 bases and J by 4 bases, with 19 bases between them. Germline-derived CDR1 and CDR2 are SEHNR and FQNEAQ (reference sequence). The CDR3 has 16 amino acids. The CDR3 loop is CASSPPVEIRSDTQYF. CDR3 coding DNA: TGTGCCAGCAGCCCTCCCGTGGAGATAAGGTCAGATACGCAGTATTTT.

The table lists this clonotype with many counts. This chain uses TRBV7-9 with TRBJ2-3; D is unresolved. The CDR3 spans 13 residues. The V gene's germline CDR1 is SEHNR and CDR2 FQNEAQ (reference sequence). V was shortened by 5 bases and J by 5 bases, with 11 bases between the two germline ends. The CDR3 region has the DNA TGTGCCAGCAGCCCCGCCCGTAGAGATACGCAGTATTTT. Translating gives CASSPARRDTQYF.